These 8 T cell receptor beta chains came from one sample sequenced in a study of T cells in Graves' hyperthyroidism and ophthalmopathy. Regions amplified from RNA transcripts were the TCR beta CDR3 regions. The TCR CDR3 first-round RT-PCR relied on the HTBI primer set. One entry per CDR3 protein, called by TCRdb with MiXCR from the multiplex PCR reads. There are 700,000 to 850,000 distinct CDR3 sequences in the sample; approximately 40% occur only once, and approximately 31% lies in the top ten. Sequencing was done on a sample of blood. These receptors originate from a woman between 40 and 50 years old with Graves' hyperthyroidism.

With regard to this clonotype: A much larger clone lies a single base off, so this may be a read error. The chain employs TRBV7-9 and TRBJ1-2; maybe TRBD1 (5 bases). The V gene's germline CDR1 is SEHNR and CDR2 FQNEAQ (reference sequence). The CDR3 consists of 14 residues. The CDR3 spells CASNLASRAAGYTF. The CDR3 DNA reads as TGTGCCAGCAACTTAGCTAGCAGGGCGGCCGGCTACACCTTC.

This clonotype showed up just a few times. The CDR3 coding sequence is TGTGCCAGCAGTCCGGGACCAGTGAACACTGAAGCTTTCTTT. Protein product: CASSPGPVNTEAFF. The chain combines TRBV6-5 with TRBJ1-1; tentatively, D is TRBD1 (5 bases). The V gene's germline CDR1 is MNHEY and CDR2 SVGAGI. V was clipped by 5 bases and J by 0 bases, with 10 bases between them. The CDR3 is 14 residues long.

This clonotype occurred many times. The CDR3 DNA reads TGTGCCAGCACTCCCCTCCGGGTCCTTGATCAGCCCCAGCATTTT. This gives the protein CASTPLRVLDQPQHF. V gene TRBV2 combines with J gene TRBJ1-5; D ambiguous. The CDR3 extends over 15 amino acids. CDR1 and CDR2 from the germline V gene are SNHLY and FYNNEI. Trimming left V 7 bases short and J 5 bases short, with 18 bases between. The full variable domain, in which reference TRBV2 and TRBJ1-5 provide the parts outside the CDR3, is EPEVTQTPSHQVTQMGQEVILRCVPISNHLYFYWYRQILGQKVEFLVSFYNNEISEKSEIFDDQFSVERPDGSNFTLKIRSTKLEDSAMYFCASTPLRVLDQPQHFGDGTRLSIL.

This clonotype has only one observation. Being one base from a much bigger clone, this may be a read error. V usage is TRBV20-1 and J usage is TRBJ2-7; D may be TRBD1 (5 bases). The CDR3 loop spans 14 amino acids. In germline, CDR1 is DFQATT, CDR2 SNEGSKA (reference sequence). Trimming left V 3 bases short and J 0 bases short, with 12 bases between. The CDR3: CSASDSLNSYEQYF. The CDR3 nucleotides are TGCAGTGCTAGCGACAGCTTGAACTCCTACGAGCAGTACTTC.

In its sample, this clonotype was seen many times. The genes are TRBV29-1 and TRBJ1-2, with 7 nucleotides matching TRBD1. The trim removed 6 bases at V and 8 bases at J, leaving 6 bases unmatched. Germline CDR1 and CDR2: SQVTM and ANQGSEA. This CDR3 is 11 amino acids long. The CDR3 here is CSVRTGGGYTF. The CDR3 DNA is TGCAGCGTAAGGACAGGCGGGGGCTACACCTTC.

As concerns this clonotype: One base away lies a much larger clone, so this may be a sequencing read error. The gene calls are TRBV4-3 and TRBJ2-7; unclear D gene. Trimming pared 0 bases from V and 3 bases from J, leaving 6 bases between. The germline CDR1 and CDR2 sequences are LGHNA and YSLEER. This CDR3 comprises 13 residues. This chain's CDR3 is CASSQEIGYEQYF. The DNA for the CDR3 is TGCGCCAGCAGCCAAGAGATCGGCTACGAGCAGTACTTC.

This clonotype appeared a few times. This chain connects TRBV6-5 to TRBJ2-7, with D maybe TRBD2 (5 bases). This CDR3 is built from 17 residues. V lost 0 bases, J lost 1 base, and 16 bases lay in between. CDR1 MNHEY and CDR2 SVGAGI come from the germline V gene. The CDR3 protein is CASSYSMSETMSYEQYF. The CDR3 bases are TGTGCCAGCAGTTACTCGATGTCCGAGACTATGTCCTACGAGCAGTACTTC.

The chain recombines TRBV25-1 with TRBJ2-2, with 9 nucleotides matching TRBD1. The V gene's germline CDR1 is MGHDK and CDR2 SYGVNS. The CDR3 covers 15 residues. The V and J ends lost 6 bases and 5 bases, in that order; junction bases with no gene match: 7. CDR3 amino acids: CASSGTGRGTGELFF. In DNA, the CDR3 is TGTGCCAGCAGCGGGACAGGGAGAGGTACCGGGGAGCTGTTTTTT.